The sequence of this TCR beta chain was determined in a study of regulatory T cells in long-lasting Graves disease. Study context: New Graves' disease cases had less than 3 months of antithyroid drugs. General observations from the study: New patients shared 750 to 1,000 public clonotypes, and persistent patients shared more, with under 3,000.

V lost 11 bases to trimming and J lost 8 bases, with 21 bases between them. Per germline, CDR1 SEHNR and CDR2 FQNEAQ (reference sequence). The CDR3 has 13 amino acids. Sample time point: newly diagnosed GD, antithyroid drugs for less than 3 months. RNA isolated from PBMCs was used to make the TCR library. This clonotype occurred a few times. What it recognizes is unknown. Building of the TCR beta libraries involved iRepertoire HTBI primers and Arm-PCR of CDR3 regions. One entry per CDR3 protein, called by TCRdb with MiXCR from the multiplex PCR reads. Here the sample spans 300,000 to 400,000 distinct CDR3 sequences, approximately 16% being singletons. This same sample was also part of a study on T cells in Graves' hyperthyroidism and ophthalmopathy. That publication notes: The HTBI set primed first-round TCR CDR3 RT-PCR. In blood, most of the thyroid clonotypes expanded above 0.001 were also present.

This TCR was recovered from a man aged 35 to 55 with Graves disease. Source: peripheral blood mononuclear cells (PBMCs), taken at new diagnosis, from a patient treated with antithyroid drugs. This rearrangement joins TRBV7-9 to TRBJ1-1, with TRBD1 as a possible D gene (6 bases). CDR3 protein: CAGGNTGMGEAFF. In DNA form, the CDR3 reads TGTGCCGGCGGGAATACAGGGATGGGGGAAGCTTTCTTT.